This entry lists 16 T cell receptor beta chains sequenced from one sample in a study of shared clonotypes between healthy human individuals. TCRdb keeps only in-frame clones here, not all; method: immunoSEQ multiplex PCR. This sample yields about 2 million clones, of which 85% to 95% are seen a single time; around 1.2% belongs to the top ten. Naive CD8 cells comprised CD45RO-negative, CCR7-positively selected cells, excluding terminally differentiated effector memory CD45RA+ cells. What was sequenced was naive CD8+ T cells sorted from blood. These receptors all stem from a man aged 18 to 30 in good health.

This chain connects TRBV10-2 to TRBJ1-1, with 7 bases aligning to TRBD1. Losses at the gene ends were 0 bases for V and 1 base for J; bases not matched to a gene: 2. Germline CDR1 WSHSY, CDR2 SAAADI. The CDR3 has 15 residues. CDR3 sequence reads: CASSESQGGNTEAFF. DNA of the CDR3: TGCGCCAGCAGTGAGTCGCAGGGGGGGAACACTGAAGCTTTCTTT.

The CDR3 DNA follows: TGTGCCAGCAGCTTAGTCCTACGGAACGAGCAGTACTTC. It translates to CASSLVLRNEQYF. This chain links TRBV7-2 with TRBJ2-7; D is uncertain. Looked up from germline, CDR1 is SGHTA and CDR2 is FQGNSA. There are 13 residues in the CDR3. The V end was cut by 1 base, the J end by 5 bases, with 9 bases between.

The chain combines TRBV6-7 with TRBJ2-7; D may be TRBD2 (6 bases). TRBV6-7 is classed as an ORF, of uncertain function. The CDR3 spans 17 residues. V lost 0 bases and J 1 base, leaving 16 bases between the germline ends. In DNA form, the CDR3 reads TGTGCCAGCAGTTACTCGGAGGGAATAAGACGATCCTACGAGCAGTACTTC. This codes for CASSYSEGIRRSYEQYF.

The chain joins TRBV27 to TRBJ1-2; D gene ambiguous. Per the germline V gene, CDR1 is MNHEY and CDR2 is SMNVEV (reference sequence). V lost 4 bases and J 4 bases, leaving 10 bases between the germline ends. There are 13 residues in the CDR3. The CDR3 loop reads CASSSGVTYGYTF. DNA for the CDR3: TGTGCCAGCAGTTCCGGTGTTACCTATGGCTACACCTTC.

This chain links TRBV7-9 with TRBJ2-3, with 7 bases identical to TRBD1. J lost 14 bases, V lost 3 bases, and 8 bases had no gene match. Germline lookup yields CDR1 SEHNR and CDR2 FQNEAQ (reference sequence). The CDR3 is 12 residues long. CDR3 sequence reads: CASSFGQAASYF. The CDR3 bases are TGTGCCAGCAGCTTCGGACAGGCGGCCTCGTATTTT.

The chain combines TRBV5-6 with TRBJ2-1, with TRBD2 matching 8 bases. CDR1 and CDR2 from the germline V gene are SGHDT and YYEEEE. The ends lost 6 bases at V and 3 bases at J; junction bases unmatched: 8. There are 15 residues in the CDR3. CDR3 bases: TGTGCCAGCACCCAGGGGACTAGAAACTACAATGAGCAGTTCTTC. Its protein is CASTQGTRNYNEQFF.

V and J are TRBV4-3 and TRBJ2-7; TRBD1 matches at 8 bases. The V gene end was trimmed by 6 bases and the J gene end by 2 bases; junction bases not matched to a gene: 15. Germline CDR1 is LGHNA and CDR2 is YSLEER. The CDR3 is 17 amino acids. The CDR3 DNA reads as TGCGCCAGCAGTGTGGACAGGGTGAGGGGGGTCCCCTACGAGCAGTACTTC. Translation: CASSVDRVRGVPYEQYF.

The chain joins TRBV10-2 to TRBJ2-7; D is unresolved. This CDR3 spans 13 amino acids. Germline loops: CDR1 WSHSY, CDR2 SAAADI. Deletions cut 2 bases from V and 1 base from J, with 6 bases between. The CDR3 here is CASSEVRSYEQYF. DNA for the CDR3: TGCGCCAGCAGTGAGGTCAGATCCTACGAGCAGTACTTC.

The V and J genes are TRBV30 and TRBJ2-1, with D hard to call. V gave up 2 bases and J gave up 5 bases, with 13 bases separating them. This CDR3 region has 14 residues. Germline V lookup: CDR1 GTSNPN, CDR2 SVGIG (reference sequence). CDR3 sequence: CAWSSGVSHNEQFF. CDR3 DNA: TGTGCCTGGAGTTCGGGCGTGTCCCACAATGAGCAGTTCTTC.

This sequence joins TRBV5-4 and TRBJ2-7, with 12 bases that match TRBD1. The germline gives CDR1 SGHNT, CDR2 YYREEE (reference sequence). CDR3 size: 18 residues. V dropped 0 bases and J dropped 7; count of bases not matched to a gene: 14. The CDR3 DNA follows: TGTGCCAGCAGCTTGGCCATTAGTTGGGGACAGGGGGCTGGTGAGCAGTACTTC. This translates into CASSLAISWGQGAGEQYF. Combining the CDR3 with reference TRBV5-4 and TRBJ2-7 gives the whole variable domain ETGVTQSPTHLIKTRGQQVTLRCSSQSGHNTVSWYQQALGQGPQFIFQYYREEENGRGNFPPRFSGLQFPNYSSELNVNALELDDSALYLCASSLAISWGQGAGEQYFGPGTRLTVT.

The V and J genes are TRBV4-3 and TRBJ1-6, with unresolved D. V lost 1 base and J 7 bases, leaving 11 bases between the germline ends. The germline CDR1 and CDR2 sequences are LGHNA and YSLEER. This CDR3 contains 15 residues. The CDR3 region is CASSQGVAANSPLHF. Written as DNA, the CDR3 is TGCGCCAGCAGCCAAGGCGTCGCAGCGAATTCACCCCTCCACTTT.

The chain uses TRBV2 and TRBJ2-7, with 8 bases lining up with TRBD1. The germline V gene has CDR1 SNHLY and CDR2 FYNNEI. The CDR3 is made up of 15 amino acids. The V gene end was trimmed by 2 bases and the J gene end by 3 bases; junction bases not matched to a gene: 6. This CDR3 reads CASSEQGANFYEQYF. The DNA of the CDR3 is TGTGCCAGCAGTGAACAGGGGGCGAACTTCTACGAGCAGTACTTC.

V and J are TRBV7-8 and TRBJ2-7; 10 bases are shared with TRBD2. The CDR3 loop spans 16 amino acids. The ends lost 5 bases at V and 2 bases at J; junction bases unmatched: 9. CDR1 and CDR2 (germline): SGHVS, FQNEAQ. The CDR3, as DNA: TGTGCCAGCAGCCCTCATCTAGCGGGGGTCGCCTACGAGCAGTACTTC. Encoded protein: CASSPHLAGVAYEQYF.

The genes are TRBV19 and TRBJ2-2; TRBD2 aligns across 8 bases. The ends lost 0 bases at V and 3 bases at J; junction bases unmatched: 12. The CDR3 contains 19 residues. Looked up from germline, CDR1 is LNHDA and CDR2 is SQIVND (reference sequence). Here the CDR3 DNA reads TGTGCCAGTAGTATAGAAGCTAGCGGGCAATCTGTTTACACCGGGGAGCTGTTTTTT. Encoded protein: CASSIEASGQSVYTGELFF.

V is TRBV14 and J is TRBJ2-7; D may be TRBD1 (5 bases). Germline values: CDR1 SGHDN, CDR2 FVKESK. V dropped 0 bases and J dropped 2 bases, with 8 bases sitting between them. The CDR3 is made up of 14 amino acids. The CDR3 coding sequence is TGTGCCAGCAGCCAAGACAGGGAACCCTACGAGCAGTACTTC. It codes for CASSQDREPYEQYF.

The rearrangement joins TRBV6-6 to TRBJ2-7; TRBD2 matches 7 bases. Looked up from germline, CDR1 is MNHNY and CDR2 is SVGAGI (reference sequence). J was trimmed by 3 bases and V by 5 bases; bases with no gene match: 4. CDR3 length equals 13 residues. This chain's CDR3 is CASSAGLNYEQYF. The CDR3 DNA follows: TGTGCCAGCAGTGCGGGACTAAACTACGAGCAGTACTTC.